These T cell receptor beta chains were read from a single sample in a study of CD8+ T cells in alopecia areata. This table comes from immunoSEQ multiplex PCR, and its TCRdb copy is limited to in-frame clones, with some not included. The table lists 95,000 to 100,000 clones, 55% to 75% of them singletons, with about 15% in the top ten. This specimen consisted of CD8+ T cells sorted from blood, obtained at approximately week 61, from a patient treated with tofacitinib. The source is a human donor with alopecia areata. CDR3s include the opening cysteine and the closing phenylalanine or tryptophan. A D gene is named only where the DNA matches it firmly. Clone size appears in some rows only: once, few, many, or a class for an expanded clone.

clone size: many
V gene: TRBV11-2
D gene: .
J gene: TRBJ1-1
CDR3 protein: CASSDGQKNTEAFF
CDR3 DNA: TGTGCCAGCAGCGATGGACAGAAGAACACTGAAGCTTTCTTT

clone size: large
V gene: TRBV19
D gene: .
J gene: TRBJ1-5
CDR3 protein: CASNPGDNQPQHF
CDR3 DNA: TGTGCCAGTAATCCAGGCGATAATCAGCCCCAGCATTTT

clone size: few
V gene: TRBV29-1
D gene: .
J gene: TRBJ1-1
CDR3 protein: CSGEGTGFGNTEAFF
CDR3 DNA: TGCAGCGGTGAAGGAACAGGGTTCGGGAACACTGAAGCTTTCTTT

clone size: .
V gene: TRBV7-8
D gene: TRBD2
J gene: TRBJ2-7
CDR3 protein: CASSLARRGSYEQYF
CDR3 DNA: TGTGCCAGCAGCTTAGCCCGGCGGGGGTCCTACGAGCAGTACTTC

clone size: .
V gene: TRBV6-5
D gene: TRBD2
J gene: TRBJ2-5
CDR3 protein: CASSRGTSGLETQYF
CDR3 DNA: TGTGCCAGCAGTCGCGGGACTAGCGGGTTGGAGACCCAGTACTTC

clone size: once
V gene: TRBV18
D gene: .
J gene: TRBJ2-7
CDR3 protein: CASSFNRVEQYF
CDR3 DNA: TGTGCCAGCTCATTCAACAGGGTCGAGCAGTACTTC

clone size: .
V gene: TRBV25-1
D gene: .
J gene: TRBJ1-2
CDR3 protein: CASSDRPGPPGITLF
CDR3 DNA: TGTGCCAGCAGTGACCGGCCCGGGCCCCCTGGGATCACACTCTTC

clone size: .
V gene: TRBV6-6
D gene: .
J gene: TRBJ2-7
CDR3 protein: CASSYFSGSSYEQYF
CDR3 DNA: TGTGCCAGCAGTTATTTCTCGGGAAGCTCCTACGAGCAGTACTTC

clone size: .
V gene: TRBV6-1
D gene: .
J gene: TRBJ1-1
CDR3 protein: CASSDKPTPADTEAFF
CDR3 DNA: TGTGCCAGCAGTGATAAACCAACGCCCGCCGACACTGAAGCTTTCTTT

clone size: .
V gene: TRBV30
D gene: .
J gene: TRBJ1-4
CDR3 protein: CAWSALEEKLFF
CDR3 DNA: TGTGCCTGGAGTGCCCTAGAGGAAAAACTGTTTTTT

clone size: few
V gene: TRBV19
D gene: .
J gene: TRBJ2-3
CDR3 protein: CASTKANTQYF
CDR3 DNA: TGTGCCAGTACCAAAGCCAATACGCAGTATTTT

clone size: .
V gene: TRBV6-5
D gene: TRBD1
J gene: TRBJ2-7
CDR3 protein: CASSHLGQEHYEQYF
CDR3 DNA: TGTGCCAGCAGTCACCTGGGACAGGAGCACTACGAGCAGTACTTC

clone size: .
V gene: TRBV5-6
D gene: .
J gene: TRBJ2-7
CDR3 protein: CASSLGSSYEQYF
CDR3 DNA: TGTGCCAGCAGCTTAGGGAGCTCCTACGAGCAGTACTTC

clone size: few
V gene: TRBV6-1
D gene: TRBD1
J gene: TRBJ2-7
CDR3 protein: CASRRTGQSYEQYF
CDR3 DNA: TGTGCCAGCAGAAGGACAGGGCAGTCCTACGAGCAGTACTTC

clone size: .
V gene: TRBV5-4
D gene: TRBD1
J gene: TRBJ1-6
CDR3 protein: CASSLGVTGDSPLHF
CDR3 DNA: TGTGCCAGCAGCTTGGGAGTTACAGGGGACTCACCCCTCCACTTT

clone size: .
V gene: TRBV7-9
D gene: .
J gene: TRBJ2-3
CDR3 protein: CASSLSQRLITDTQYF
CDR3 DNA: TGTGCCAGCAGCTTATCTCAGCGGCTGATCACAGATACGCAGTATTTT

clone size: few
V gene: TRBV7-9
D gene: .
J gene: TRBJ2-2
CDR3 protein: CASSHSSRRNTGELFF
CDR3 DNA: TGTGCCAGCAGCCACTCCAGCAGGAGGAACACCGGGGAGCTGTTTTTT

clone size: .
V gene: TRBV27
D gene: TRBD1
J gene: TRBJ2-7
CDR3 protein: CASSEGGAYEQYF
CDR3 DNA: TGTGCCAGCAGCGAAGGGGGCGCGTACGAGCAGTACTTC

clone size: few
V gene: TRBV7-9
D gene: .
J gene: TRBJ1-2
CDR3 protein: CASSLLRGPNYGYTF
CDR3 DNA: TGTGCCAGCAGCTTACTAAGGGGTCCTAACTATGGCTACACCTTC

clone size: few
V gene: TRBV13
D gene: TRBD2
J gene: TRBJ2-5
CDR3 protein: CASSPPVAGTSGSGTQYF
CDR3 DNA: TGTGCCAGCAGCCCGCCCGTCGCCGGGACTAGCGGTAGTGGGACCCAGTACTTC

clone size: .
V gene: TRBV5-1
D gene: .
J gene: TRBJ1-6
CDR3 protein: CASSDDSDSPLHF
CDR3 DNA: TGCGCCAGCAGTGATGACAGCGATTCACCCCTCCACTTT

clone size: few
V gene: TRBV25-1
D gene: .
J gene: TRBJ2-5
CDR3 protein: CASSEYGRETQYF
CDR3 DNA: TGTGCCAGCAGTGAATATGGGCGGGAGACCCAGTACTTC

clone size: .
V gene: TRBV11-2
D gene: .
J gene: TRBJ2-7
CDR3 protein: CASKKSAGGSYEQYF
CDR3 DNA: TGTGCCAGCAAAAAAAGCGCAGGCGGGTCCTACGAGCAGTACTTC

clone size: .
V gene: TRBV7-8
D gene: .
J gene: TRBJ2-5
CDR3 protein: CASSLPPRQETQYF
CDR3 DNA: TGTGCCAGCAGCTTACCACCAAGACAAGAGACCCAGTACTTC

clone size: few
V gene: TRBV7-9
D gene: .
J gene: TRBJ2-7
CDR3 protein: CASSSPGAYEQYF
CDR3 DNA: TGTGCCAGCAGCTCCCCCGGGGCCTACGAGCAGTACTTC

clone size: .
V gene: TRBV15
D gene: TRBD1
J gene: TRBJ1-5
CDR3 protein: CATTQDRGQNQPQHF
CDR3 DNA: TGTGCCACCACTCAAGACAGGGGGCAGAATCAGCCCCAGCATTTT

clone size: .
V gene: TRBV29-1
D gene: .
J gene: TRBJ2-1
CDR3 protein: CSAQGGDKRWNEQFF
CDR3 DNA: TGCAGCGCCCAGGGAGGGGACAAGAGGTGGAATGAGCAGTTCTTC

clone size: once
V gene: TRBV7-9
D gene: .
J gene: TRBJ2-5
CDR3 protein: CASSFEGETQYF
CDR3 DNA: TGTGCCAGCAGCTTCGAGGGGGAGACCCAGTACTTC

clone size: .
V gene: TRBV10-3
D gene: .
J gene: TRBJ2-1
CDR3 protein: CAIRKVSYNEQFF
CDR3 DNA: TGTGCCATCAGGAAGGTCTCCTACAATGAGCAGTTCTTC

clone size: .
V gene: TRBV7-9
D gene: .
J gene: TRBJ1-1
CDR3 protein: CASSSSLNTEAFF
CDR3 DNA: TGTGCCAGCAGCTCCAGCTTGAACACTGAAGCTTTCTTT

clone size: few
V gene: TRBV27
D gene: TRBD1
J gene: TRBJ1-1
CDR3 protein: CASSLAHRGNTEAFF
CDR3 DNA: TGTGCCAGCAGTTTAGCGCACAGGGGAAACACTGAAGCTTTCTTT

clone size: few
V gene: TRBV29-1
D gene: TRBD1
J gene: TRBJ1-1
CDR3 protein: CSGRRTGEAEAFF
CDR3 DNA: TGCAGCGGACGACGGACAGGGGAGGCCGAAGCTTTCTTT

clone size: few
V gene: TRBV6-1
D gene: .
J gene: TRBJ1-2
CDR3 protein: CASSETGDPQF
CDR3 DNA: TGTGCCAGCAGTGAGACGGGGGACCCTCAATTC

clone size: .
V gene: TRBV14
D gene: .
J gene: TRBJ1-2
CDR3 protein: CASSQEGVPYGYTF
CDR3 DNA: TGTGCCAGCAGCCAAGAGGGAGTGCCCTATGGCTACACCTTC

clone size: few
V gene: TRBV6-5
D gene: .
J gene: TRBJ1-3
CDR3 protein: CASRRGSGNTIYF
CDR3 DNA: TGTGCCAGCAGGAGAGGTTCTGGAAACACCATATATTTT